This T cell receptor (beta chain) was sequenced during a study of blood T cell repertoires in COVID-19 (dated by TCRdb to 2019 to 2021). Regarding the study in general: Samples covering the acute and convalescent phases of COVID-19 were provided by collaborators in the United States, Italy and Spain. The material from the prospective study consisted of cDNA or gDNA derived from T cells, B-cell-depleted T cells, or PBMCs. Deeply sampled blood TCRbeta repertoires from subjects exposed to, actively infected with, or recovered from COVID-19 were included in the dataset. The repertoires were released in a freely available public database intended as a resource for research on the immune response to SARS-CoV-2. Samples came from the ongoing ImmuneRACE study (first 160 participants) plus 1,254 subjects from 6 global collaborators. The sample metadata nearly always contained a de-identified subject ID, COVID-19 status, age in years and sex. HLA class I and class II types, where available, came from metadata supplied by the sample provider rather than from assay-based typing.

The paper as a whole reports these results and caveats: Clinical and demographic metadata were provided uncurated, with the amount varying by source and participant.

Of note for this clone: Which antigen it targets is not known. Base qualities are missing; no much larger clone stands one base away.

The immunoSEQ Assay, a bias-controlled multiplex PCR, was used to amplify TCRbeta CDR3 regions from genomic DNA. The paper's data handling went like this. Nucleated cell counts per sample were estimated from amplification of reference gene primers within the assay. Sequence reads were collapsed and filtered to measure the absolute abundance of every unique TCRbeta CDR3 rearrangement. For each sample, productive Simpson clonality was calculated by taking the square root of Simpson's diversity index across productive rearrangements. Entries here come from immuneACCESS through TCRdb and include only in-frame sequences with V and J called. Some clones fail to appear in such tables; in the studies checked, an unresolved V gene covers under half of the shortfall, and the cause of the remainder is unknown. V and J calls and clone size are as listed in that table; D and trimming were resolved from the DNA. For this sample there are around 260,000 clones; around 90% appear just once. The ten largest clones add up to about 4.1% of the sample.

A second Seattle source provided samples from volunteer blood donors who had recovered from COVID-19. Each collaborating institution followed its own protocols to collect whole blood in K2EDTA tubes. For TCRbeta analysis, collaborators shipped samples in one of three forms: frozen whole blood, isolated PBMCs, or DNA extracted from either of those sample types. Sequences were obtained from peripheral blood. The clonotype originates from a man aged 55 to 70 who had recovered from COVID-19.

The CDR3 corresponds to CASSLETSAEQYF. The sequence in DNA is TGTGCCAGCAGCTTAGAGACTAGCGCCGAGCAGTACTTC. The rearrangement combines TRBV11-2 with TRBJ2-7, with TRBD2 identical over 8 junction bases. Inclusive of the bounding cysteine and phenylalanine, the CDR3 is 13 residues long. The DNA shown is the 39-base CDR3, in frame from base 1. The germline V gene encodes CDR1 SGHAT and CDR2 FQNNGV. Compared with germline, V lacks 0 bases and J lacks 6 bases; bases without a gene match: 1.